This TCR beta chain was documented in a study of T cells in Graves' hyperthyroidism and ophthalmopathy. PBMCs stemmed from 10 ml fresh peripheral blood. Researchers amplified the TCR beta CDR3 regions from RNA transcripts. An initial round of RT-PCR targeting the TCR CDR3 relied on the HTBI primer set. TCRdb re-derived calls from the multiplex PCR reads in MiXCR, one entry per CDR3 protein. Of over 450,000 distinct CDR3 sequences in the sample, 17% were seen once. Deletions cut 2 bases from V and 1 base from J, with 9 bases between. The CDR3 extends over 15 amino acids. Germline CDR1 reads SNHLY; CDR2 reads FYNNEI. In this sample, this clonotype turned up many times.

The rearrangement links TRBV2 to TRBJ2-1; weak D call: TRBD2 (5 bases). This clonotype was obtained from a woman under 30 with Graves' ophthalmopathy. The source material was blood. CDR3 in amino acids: CASSESGRSYNEQFF. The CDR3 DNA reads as TGTGCCAGCAGTGAAAGTGGGAGATCCTACAATGAGCAGTTCTTC. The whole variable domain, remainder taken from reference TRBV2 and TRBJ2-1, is EPEVTQTPSHQVTQMGQEVILRCVPISNHLYFYWYRQILGQKVEFLVSFYNNEISEKSEIFDDQFSVERPDGSNFTLKIRSTKLEDSAMYFCASSESGRSYNEQFFGPGTRLTVL.